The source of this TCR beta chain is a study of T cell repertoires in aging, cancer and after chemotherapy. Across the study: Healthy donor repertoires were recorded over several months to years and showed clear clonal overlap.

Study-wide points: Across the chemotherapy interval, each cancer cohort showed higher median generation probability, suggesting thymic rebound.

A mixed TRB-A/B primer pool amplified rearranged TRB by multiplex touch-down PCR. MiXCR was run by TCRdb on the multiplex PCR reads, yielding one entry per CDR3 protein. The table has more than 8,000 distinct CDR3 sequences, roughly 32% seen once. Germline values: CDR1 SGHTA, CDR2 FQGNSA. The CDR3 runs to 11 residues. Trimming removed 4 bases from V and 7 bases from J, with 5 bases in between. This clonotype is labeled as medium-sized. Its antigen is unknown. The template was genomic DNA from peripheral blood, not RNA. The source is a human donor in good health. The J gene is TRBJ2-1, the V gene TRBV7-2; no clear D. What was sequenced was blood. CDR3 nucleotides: TGTGCCAGCAGCTCGAAAAATGAGCAGTTCTTC. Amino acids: CASSSKNEQFF.